A selection of T cell receptor beta chains follows, all from one sample in a study of blood T cell repertoires in COVID-19. TCRdb's table, derived via immunoSEQ multiplex PCR, lists solely in-frame clones and lacks some. Here the sample spans about 66,000 clones, around nine tenths being singletons. Sample: peripheral blood. The receptors here all came from a man in his sixties with acute or convalescent COVID-19. Both conserved end residues are part of each CDR3. D genes are given only for firm matches. Size tells how often a clone was seen (once, few, many) or the class of an expanded clone, and some rows leave it out.

j_call clone_size v_call d_call cdr3_nt cdr3_aa
TRBJ1-5 NA TRBV7-8 TRBD1 TGTGCCAGCAGCTTAGCCCCCAACAGGGGACATAGCAATCAGCCCCAGCATTTT CASSLAPNRGHSNQPQHF
TRBJ2-3 NA TRBV11-3 NA TGTGCCAGCAGCCTTTCGGGGATACTCCCTACGCAGTATTTT CASSLSGILPTQYF
TRBJ2-7 NA TRBV27 NA TGTGCCAGTAAGGGCAAAGGGGCCTACTCCTACGAGCAGTACTTC CASKGKGAYSYEQYF
TRBJ1-2 once TRBV11-2 NA TGTGCCAGCAGCTTAGATCGTGGCTACACCTTC CASSLDRGYTF
TRBJ1-6 NA TRBV5-4 NA TGTGCCAGCAGCTTAGGGACTTTCAGAGGGAATTCACCCCTCCACTTT CASSLGTFRGNSPLHF
TRBJ1-2 NA TRBV20-1 NA TGCAGTGCACCTGAGGACTATGGCTACACCTTC CSAPEDYGYTF
TRBJ1-6 NA TRBV7-9 TRBD1 TGTGCCAGCAGCCTGGGGGGACAGGGTGGTAATTCACCCCTCCACTTT CASSLGGQGGNSPLHF
TRBJ1-4 once TRBV24-1 NA TGTGCCACCAGTGATTCCCGGGGATACGGGGGAAAACTGTTTTTT CATSDSRGYGGKLFF
TRBJ2-3 NA TRBV5-4 TRBD2 TGTGCCAGCAGCTTAGGTTACGGGGGGGCCCCCACAGATACGCAGTATTTT CASSLGYGGAPTDTQYF
TRBJ1-2 NA TRBV3-1/TRBV3-2 NA TGTGCCAGCAGCAACGGACAGTTGTATGGCTACACCTTC CASSNGQLYGYTF
TRBJ1-2 NA TRBV10-3 NA TGTGCCATCAAAGGGGAAGGGAACTATGGCTACACCTTC CAIKGEGNYGYTF
TRBJ1-2 NA TRBV3-1/TRBV3-2 NA TGTGCCAGCAGCCAAGGCCCCATGGGGCCCTATGGCTACACCTTC CASSQGPMGPYGYTF
TRBJ1-6 NA TRBV2 TRBD1 TGTGCCAGCAGTGCCGGGACAGAGAATTCACCCCTCCACTTT CASSAGTENSPLHF
TRBJ2-7 NA TRBV19 NA TGTGCCAGTAGGCCCGGACAAACCTACGAGCAGTACTTC CASRPGQTYEQYF
TRBJ1-1 NA TRBV2 TRBD1 TGTGCCAGCAGTGATGGTGGGACAGGGGGAAGAATGAACACTGAAGCTTTCTTT CASSDGGTGGRMNTEAFF
TRBJ2-4 once TRBV3-1/TRBV3-2 TRBD2 TGTGCCAGCAGGAACTGGGCTAGCGGAAGGGAGGACATTCAGTACTTC CASRNWASGREDIQYF
TRBJ1-2 NA TRBV9 NA TGTGCCAGCAGCTCTAGCCCACAGGGATTCTATGGCTACACCTTC CASSSSPQGFYGYTF
TRBJ2-2 NA TRBV14 NA TGTGCCAGCAGTTCCGGGAACACCGGGGAGCTGTTTTTT CASSSGNTGELFF
TRBJ1-4 NA TRBV7-2 NA TGTGCCAGCAGCTTTCAGGGAACTAATGAAAAACTGTTTTTT CASSFQGTNEKLFF
TRBJ1-5 NA TRBV3-1/TRBV3-2 NA TGTGCCAGCAGCCAAGGACAAGGATATCAGCCCCAGCATTTT CASSQGQGYQPQHF
TRBJ2-6 NA TRBV6-6 TRBD1 TGTGCCAGCAGTCGACAGGGAACCTCTGGGGCCAACGTCCTGACTTTC CASSRQGTSGANVLTF
TRBJ1-5 NA TRBV18 NA TGTGCCAGCTCAGCGGACAGATACAATCAGCCCCAGCATTTT CASSADRYNQPQHF
TRBJ2-7 NA TRBV5-1 NA TGCGCCAGCAGCCCGGGGTTCTCCTACGAGCAGTACTTC CASSPGFSYEQYF
TRBJ1-1 once TRBV18 NA TGTGCCAGCTCACCTTCCCGACAGGTTTACACTGAAGCTTTCTTT CASSPSRQVYTEAFF
TRBJ2-1 NA TRBV27 TRBD2 TGTGCCAGCAGTACCCGGACTAGCTCCGACAATGAGCAGTTCTTC CASSTRTSSDNEQFF
TRBJ2-2 NA TRBV4-1 NA TGCGCCAGCAGCTTCGAAGGGGGTTACACCGGGGAGCTGTTTTTT CASSFEGGYTGELFF
TRBJ2-1 NA TRBV7-9 NA TGTGCCAGCAGCACCTGGACGGGGGATGAGCAGTTCTTC CASSTWTGDEQFF
TRBJ2-7 NA TRBV10-2 NA TGCGCCACCGCACAACCGGGTCGGGACGAGCAGTACTTC CATAQPGRDEQYF
TRBJ1-4 NA TRBV4-1 TRBD1 TGCGCCAGCAGCCAAGTGGCCGGGACAGGTAATGAAAAACTGTTTTTT CASSQVAGTGNEKLFF
TRBJ1-2 NA TRBV12-3/TRBV12-4 TRBD1 TGTGCCAGCAGGCAACAGGGGTTCTATGGCTACACCTTC CASRQQGFYGYTF
TRBJ2-7 NA TRBV2 NA TGTGCCAGCTTGGCCGCCCGACAATCCTACGAGCAGTACTTC CASLAARQSYEQYF
TRBJ1-2 NA TRBV29-1 TRBD1 TGCAGCGGTTATCCGGGACAGGGGGCCCCCACCTTC CSGYPGQGAPTF
TRBJ2-2 NA TRBV5-6 NA TGTGCCAGCAGTTTCGGGTACACCGGGGAGCTGTTTTTT CASSFGYTGELFF
TRBJ2-1 once TRBV27 TRBD1 TGTGCCAGCAGTCCCCGCGCAGGGGGCTATGAGCAGTTCTTC CASSPRAGGYEQFF
TRBJ2-3 NA TRBV2 TRBD2 TGTGCCAGCAGTGATGTCCCTAGCGGGGGGGGGAATACGCAGTATTTT CASSDVPSGGGNTQYF
TRBJ1-5 NA TRBV6-6 TRBD1 TGTGCCAGCAGCCGTGGACAGGGGGCGAGCAATCAGCCCCAGCATTTT CASSRGQGASNQPQHF
TRBJ2-2 NA TRBV6-4 NA TGTGCCAGCAGCCTCAGTCGAACCGGGGAGCTGTTTTTT CASSLSRTGELFF
TRBJ1-5 NA TRBV30 NA TGTGCCTGGAGCACCCAGGGGAATCAGCCCCAGCATTTT CAWSTQGNQPQHF
TRBJ1-1 once TRBV10-2 TRBD1 TGCGCCAGCAGCCCTGACAGGGAGAACACTGAAGCTTTCTTT CASSPDRENTEAFF
TRBJ1-3 NA TRBV11-2 TRBD1 TGTGCCAGCAGCTTACAACACAGGGGGACTGGAAACACCATATATTTT CASSLQHRGTGNTIYF
TRBJ2-7 NA TRBV28 NA TGTGCCAGCAGGACAGGTACCTACGAGCAGTACTTC CASRTGTYEQYF
TRBJ1-2 NA TRBV5-4 NA TGTGCCAGCAGCTTTCAATCATCCTATGGCTACACCTTC CASSFQSSYGYTF
TRBJ1-4 NA TRBV15 NA TGTGCCACCAGAAGATACCGGGACATGCCCCTTGAAAAACTGTTTTTT CATRRYRDMPLEKLFF
TRBJ2-5 once TRBV6-6 TRBD1 TGTGCCAGCAGTTTGGGACAGGGGATCGAGACCCAGTACTTC CASSLGQGIETQYF
TRBJ1-3 NA TRBV9 TRBD1 TGTGCCAGCAGGCACGACAGGGCTGGAAACACCATATATTTT CASRHDRAGNTIYF
TRBJ2-7 NA TRBV30 NA TGTGCCTGGAGTGGTGATGCGTGGGGTAGGGGCGAGCAGTACTTC CAWSGDAWGRGEQYF